This entry describes one TCR beta chain. The specificity of this receptor is unknown. No base quality information exists; no much larger clone differs at one position. This entry belongs to a study of blood T cell repertoires in COVID-19 (dated by TCRdb to the early 2020s). For the wider study: The collaborator samples originated in the United States, Italy and Spain and spanned the acute and convalescent phases of COVID-19. Where HLA class I and class II types were available, the types were taken from metadata supplied by the sample provider, not from assay-based typing. The repertoires were released in a freely available public database intended as a resource for research on the immune response to SARS-CoV-2. Subjects who had been exposed to COVID-19, were actively infected with it, or had recovered from it provided the deeply sampled blood TCRbeta repertoires that made up the dataset. The sample metadata nearly always contained a de-identified subject ID, COVID-19 status, age in years and sex. The samples were drawn from two sources: the first 160 participants of the ongoing ImmuneRACE study, and 1,000 to 1,500 subjects contributed by 6 global collaborators. The material from the prospective study consisted of cDNA or gDNA derived from T cells, B-cell-depleted T cells, or PBMCs.

The immunoSEQ Assay, a bias-controlled multiplex PCR, was used to amplify TCRbeta CDR3 regions from genomic DNA. In the authors' own workflow: Within the assay, amplification of reference gene primers was used to estimate how many nucleated cells each sample contained. Sequence reads were collapsed and filtered to measure the absolute abundance of every unique TCRbeta CDR3 rearrangement. For each sample, productive Simpson clonality was calculated as the square root of Simpson's diversity index over productive rearrangements. TCRdb retrieved this table from immuneACCESS and kept in-frame rearrangements only. Not all clones are present; in checked studies, unresolved V genes account for under half, and no reason is known for the remainder. V, J and clone size reflect that table, while D and trimming were determined from the DNA. The sample table records some 200,000 clones; 70% to 85% of these occur just once. About 9% of the sample rests with the top ten.

V is pared back by 2 bases and J by 4 bases, with 8 bases lying between the germline termini. Spanning cysteine to phenylalanine, the CDR3 consists of 13 amino acids. Only CDR3 DNA is held: 39 bases, read in frame from base 1. Via the germline V gene (reference sequence), CDR1 is MNHNY and CDR2 SVGAGI. On the study overall, not on this receptor specifically: How much clinical and demographic metadata was included differed by source and by participant, and the metadata was provided uncurated.

Collaborating institutions collected whole blood in K2EDTA tubes following their own protocols. For TCRbeta analysis, collaborators shipped samples in one of three forms: frozen whole blood, isolated PBMCs, or DNA extracted from either of those sample types. The source is a man aged 50 to 60 with active or convalescent COVID-19. The source material was peripheral blood. The chain couples TRBV6-6 to TRBJ1-1; the D gene is not confidently resolved. The CDR3 in this case is CASSYGGSTEAFF. The nucleotide sequence reads TGTGCCAGCAGTTACGGAGGAAGCACTGAAGCTTTCTTT.